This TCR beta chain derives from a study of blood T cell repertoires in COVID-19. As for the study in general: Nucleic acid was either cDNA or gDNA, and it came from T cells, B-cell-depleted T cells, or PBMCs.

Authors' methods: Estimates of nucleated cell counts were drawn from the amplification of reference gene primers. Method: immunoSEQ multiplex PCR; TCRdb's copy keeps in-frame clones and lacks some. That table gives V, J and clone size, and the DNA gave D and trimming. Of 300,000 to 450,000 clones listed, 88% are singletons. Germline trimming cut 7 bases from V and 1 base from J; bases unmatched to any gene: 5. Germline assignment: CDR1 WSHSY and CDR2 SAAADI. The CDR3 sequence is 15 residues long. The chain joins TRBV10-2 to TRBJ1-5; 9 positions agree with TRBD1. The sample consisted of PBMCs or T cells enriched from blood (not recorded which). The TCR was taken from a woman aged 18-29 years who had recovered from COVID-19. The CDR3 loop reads CASKQGASSNQPQHF. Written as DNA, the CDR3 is TGCGCCAGCAAACAGGGGGCAAGCAGCAATCAGCCCCAGCATTTT.